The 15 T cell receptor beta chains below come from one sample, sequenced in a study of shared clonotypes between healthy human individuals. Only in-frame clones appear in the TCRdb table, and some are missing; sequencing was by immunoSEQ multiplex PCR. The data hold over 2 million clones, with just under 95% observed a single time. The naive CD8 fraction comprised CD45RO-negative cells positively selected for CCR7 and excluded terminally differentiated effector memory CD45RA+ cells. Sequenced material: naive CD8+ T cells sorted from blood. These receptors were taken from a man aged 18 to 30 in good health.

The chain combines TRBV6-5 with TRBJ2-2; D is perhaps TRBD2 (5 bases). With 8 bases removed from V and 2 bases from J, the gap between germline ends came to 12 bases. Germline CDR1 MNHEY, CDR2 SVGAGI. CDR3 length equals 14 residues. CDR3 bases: TGTGCCAGCGGGGAGCGCTCCAACACCGGGGAGCTGTTTTTT. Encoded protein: CASGERSNTGELFF.

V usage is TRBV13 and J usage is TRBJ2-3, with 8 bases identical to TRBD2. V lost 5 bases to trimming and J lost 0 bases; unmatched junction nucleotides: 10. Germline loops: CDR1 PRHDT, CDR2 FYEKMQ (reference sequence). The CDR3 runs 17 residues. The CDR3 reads CASSLSRSGSSTDTQYF. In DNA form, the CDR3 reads TGTGCCAGCAGCCTCTCTCGGAGCGGGAGTAGCACAGATACGCAGTATTTT.

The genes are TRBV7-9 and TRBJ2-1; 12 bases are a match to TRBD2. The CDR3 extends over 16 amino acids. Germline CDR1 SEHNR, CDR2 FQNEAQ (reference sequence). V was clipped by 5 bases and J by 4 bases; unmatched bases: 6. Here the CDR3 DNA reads TGTGCCAGCAGCCTTTCTAGCGGGGGGGTATACAATGAGCAGTTCTTC. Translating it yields CASSLSSGGVYNEQFF.

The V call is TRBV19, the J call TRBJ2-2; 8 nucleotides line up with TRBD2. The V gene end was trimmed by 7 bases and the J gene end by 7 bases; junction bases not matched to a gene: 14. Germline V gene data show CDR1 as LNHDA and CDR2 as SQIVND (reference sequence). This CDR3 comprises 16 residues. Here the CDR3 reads CASTPSGTRAVGELFF. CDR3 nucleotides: TGTGCCAGTACACCGTCCGGGACTAGGGCAGTCGGGGAGCTGTTTTTT.

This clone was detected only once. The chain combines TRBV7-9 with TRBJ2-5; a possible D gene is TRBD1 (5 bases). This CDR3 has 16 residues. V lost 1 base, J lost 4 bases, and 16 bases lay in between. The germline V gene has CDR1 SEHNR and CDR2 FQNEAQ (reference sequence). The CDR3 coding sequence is TGTGCCAGCAGCTTAGGTACGCTGATTACAGGAGAGACCCAGTACTTC. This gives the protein CASSLGTLITGETQYF.

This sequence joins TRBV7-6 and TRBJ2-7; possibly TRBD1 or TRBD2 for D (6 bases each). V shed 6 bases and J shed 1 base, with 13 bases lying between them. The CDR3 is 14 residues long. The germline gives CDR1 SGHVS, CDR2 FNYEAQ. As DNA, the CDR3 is TGTGCCAGCAGTTGGGGGGCACCTTCCTACGAGCAGTACTTC. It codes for CASSWGAPSYEQYF.

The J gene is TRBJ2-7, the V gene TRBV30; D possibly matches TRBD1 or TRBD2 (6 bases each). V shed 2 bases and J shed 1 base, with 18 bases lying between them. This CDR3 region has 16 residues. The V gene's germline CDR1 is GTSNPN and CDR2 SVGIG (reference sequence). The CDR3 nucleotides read TGTGCCTGGAGTACCCTTAGAGAGGGGGGATCCTACGAGCAGTACTTC. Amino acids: CAWSTLREGGSYEQYF.

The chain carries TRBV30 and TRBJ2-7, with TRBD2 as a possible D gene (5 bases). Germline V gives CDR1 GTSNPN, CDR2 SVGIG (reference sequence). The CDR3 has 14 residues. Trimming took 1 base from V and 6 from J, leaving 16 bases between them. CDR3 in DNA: TGTGCCTGGAGTGACCCCACGGGGTGGGGCGAGCAGTACTTC. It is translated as CAWSDPTGWGEQYF.

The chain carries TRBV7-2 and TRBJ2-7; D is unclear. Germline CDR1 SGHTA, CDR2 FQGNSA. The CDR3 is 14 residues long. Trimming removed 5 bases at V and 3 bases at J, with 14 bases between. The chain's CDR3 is CASSPTRTNYEQYF. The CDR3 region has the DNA TGTGCCAGCAGCCCCACTCGGACGAACTACGAGCAGTACTTC.

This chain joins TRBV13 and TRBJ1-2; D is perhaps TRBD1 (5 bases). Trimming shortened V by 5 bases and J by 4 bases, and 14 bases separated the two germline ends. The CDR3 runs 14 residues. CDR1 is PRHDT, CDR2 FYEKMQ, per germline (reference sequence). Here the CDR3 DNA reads TGTGCCAGCAGCAGCAGGTCAGGGCCCTATGGCTACACCTTC. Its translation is CASSSRSGPYGYTF. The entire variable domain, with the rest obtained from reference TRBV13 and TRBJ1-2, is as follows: AAGVIQSPRHLIKEKRETATLKCYPIPRHDTVYWYQQGPGQDPQFLISFYEKMQSDKGSIPDRFSAQQFSDYHSELNMSSLELGDSALYFCASSSRSGPYGYTFGSGTRLTVV.

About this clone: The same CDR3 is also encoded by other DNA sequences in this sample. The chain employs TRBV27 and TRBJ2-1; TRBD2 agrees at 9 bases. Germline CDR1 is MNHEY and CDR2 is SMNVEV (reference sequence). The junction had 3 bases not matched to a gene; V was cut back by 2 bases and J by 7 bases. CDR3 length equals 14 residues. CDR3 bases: TGTGCCAGCAGTTTAGGTACTAGCGGGAATGAGCAGTTCTTC. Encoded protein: CASSLGTSGNEQFF.

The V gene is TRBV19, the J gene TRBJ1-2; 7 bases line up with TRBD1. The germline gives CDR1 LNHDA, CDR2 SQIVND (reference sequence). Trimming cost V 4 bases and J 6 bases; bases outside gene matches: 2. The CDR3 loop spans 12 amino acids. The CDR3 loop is CASSTGQNGYTF. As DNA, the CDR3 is TGTGCCAGTAGTACGGGACAGAATGGCTACACCTTC.

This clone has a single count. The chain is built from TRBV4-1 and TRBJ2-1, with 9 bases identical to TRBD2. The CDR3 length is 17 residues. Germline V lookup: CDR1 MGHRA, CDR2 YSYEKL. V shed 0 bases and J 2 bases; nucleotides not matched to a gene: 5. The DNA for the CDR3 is TGCGCCAGCAGCCAAGAAATCCTAGCGGGAACCTACAATGAGCAGTTCTTC. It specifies CASSQEILAGTYNEQFF.

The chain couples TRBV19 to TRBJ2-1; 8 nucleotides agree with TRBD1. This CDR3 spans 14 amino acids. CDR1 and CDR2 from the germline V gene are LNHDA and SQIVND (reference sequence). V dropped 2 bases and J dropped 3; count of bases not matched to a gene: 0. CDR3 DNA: TGTGCCAGTAGTATAACAGGGGGCTACAATGAGCAGTTCTTC. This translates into CASSITGGYNEQFF.

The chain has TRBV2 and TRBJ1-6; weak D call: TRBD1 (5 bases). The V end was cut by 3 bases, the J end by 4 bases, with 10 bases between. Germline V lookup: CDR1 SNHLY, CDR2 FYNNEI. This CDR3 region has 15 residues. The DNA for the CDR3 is TGTGCCAGCAGTGAGAGGACACAATATAATTCACCCCTCCACTTT. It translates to CASSERTQYNSPLHF.